The source of this T cell receptor (beta chain) is a study of blood T cell repertoires in COVID-19. This clone appeared a single time. The repertoire was sequenced with immunoSEQ multiplex PCR; TCRdb's copy has only in-frame clones and lacks some. Of 360,000 or so clones in the sample, 88% are singletons; the top ten hold about 0.94%. The CDR3 loop spans 13 amino acids. Germline CDR1 is MNHEY and CDR2 is SVGAGI. The trim removed 6 bases at V and 9 bases at J, leaving 5 bases unmatched. Those designated as exposed participants met a COVID-19 case within 2 weeks before study entry. The chain employs TRBV6-5 and TRBJ2-1, with 10 bases matching TRBD1. The clonotype originates from a woman aged 25 to 45 who had been exposed to COVID-19. Material: PBMCs or T cells enriched from blood (not recorded which). CDR3 in DNA: TGTGCCAGCAGGCCCTGGACAGGGGGTGAGCAGTTCTTC. It encodes CASRPWTGGEQFF.